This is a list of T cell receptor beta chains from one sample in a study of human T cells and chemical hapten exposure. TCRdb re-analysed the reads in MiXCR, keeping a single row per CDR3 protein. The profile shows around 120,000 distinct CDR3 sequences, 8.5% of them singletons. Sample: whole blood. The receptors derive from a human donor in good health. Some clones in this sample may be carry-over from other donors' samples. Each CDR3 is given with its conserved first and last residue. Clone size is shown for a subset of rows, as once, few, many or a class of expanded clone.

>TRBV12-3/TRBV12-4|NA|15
CASSIETGGHQPQHF
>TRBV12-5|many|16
CASGTSGRRTTDTQYF
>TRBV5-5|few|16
CASSLDYHPSYNEQFF
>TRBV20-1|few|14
CSARDEDGYYEQYF
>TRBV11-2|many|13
CASSLGRGYEQYF
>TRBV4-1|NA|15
CASTPSEGYNYGYTF
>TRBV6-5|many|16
CASSYSGLAGGNEQFF
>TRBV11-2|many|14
CASSLDRTAFSYTF
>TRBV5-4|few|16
CASSSEGPIAKNIQYF
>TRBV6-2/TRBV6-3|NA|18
CASSYVGRGQGNTGELFF
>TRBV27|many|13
CASSSYRGLKLFF
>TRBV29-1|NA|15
CSVESPGGLTYEQYF
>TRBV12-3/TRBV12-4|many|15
CASSNRDRFNEKLFF
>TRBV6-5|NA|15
CASSYSGGSGETQYF